A single sample is the source of the 8 T cell receptor beta chains below, sequenced in a study of HIV-infected patients and healthy controls. cDNA was made from about 500 ng RNA using alpha and beta constant primers. Each of the alpha and beta chains got its own library through chain-specific third strand synthesis with indices. MiXCR, run by TCRdb on the 5' RACE reads, gives a single entry per CDR3 protein. The table shows more than 4,000 distinct CDR3 sequences, with 13% occurring only once. No cell fractionation was done, so the repertoire covers all unsorted peripheral blood T cells. The specimen was blood, collected before antiretroviral therapy. These receptors all come from an adult with HIV infection.

This clonotype was observed a handful of times. The V call is TRBV12-3 or TRBV12-4, the J call TRBJ2-2; 10 nucleotides match TRBD2. With V trimmed by 2 bases and J by 4 bases, 4 bases remained unmatched. The CDR3 is made up of 16 amino acids. CDR3 sequence (DNA): TGTGCCAGCAGTTTACGAGCGGGAGGGGTCACCGGGGAGCTGTTTTTT. It encodes CASSLRAGGVTGELFF.

The J gene is TRBJ1-1, the V gene TRBV5-6, with 7 bases that match TRBD1. V lost 4 bases, J lost 7 bases, and 10 bases stayed unmatched. Germline CDR1 and CDR2: SGHDT and YYEEEE. The CDR3 contains 14 residues. The CDR3 DNA sequence: TGTGCCAGCAGCCGAACCCAGGGGGTCGGTGAAGCTTTCTTT. It codes for CASSRTQGVGEAFF.

By its share, this clonotype is medium-sized. CDR3 bases: TGTGCCTGGACTAGCGGGAGCACAGAGACCCAGTACTTC. It encodes CAWTSGSTETQYF. The rearrangement uses TRBV30 and TRBJ2-5; 10 bases fit TRBD2. The CDR3 is 13 residues long. Germline CDR1 is GTSNPN and CDR2 is SVGIG (reference sequence). V shed 4 bases and J 4 bases; nucleotides not matched to a gene: 3.

This clonotype has at least ten counts. The V gene is TRBV19, the J gene TRBJ2-1; the D call may be TRBD1 or TRBD2 (5 bases each). The CDR3 covers 13 residues. V was cut by 4 bases and J by 9 bases, with 13 bases left in between. CDR1 LNHDA and CDR2 SQIVND come from the germline V gene (reference sequence). The CDR3 DNA follows: TGTGCCAGTAGTACCTCCGGGACCGCTGAGCAGTTCTTC. Encoded protein: CASSTSGTAEQFF.

By sample share, this clonotype is medium-sized (0.01 to 0.1%). The chain employs TRBV6-2 or TRBV6-3 and TRBJ1-1; D unclear. The CDR3 sequence is 15 residues long. Trimming removed 5 bases from V and 1 base from J, with 14 bases in between. Germline-derived CDR1 and CDR2 are MNHEY and SVGEGT. This chain's CDR3 is CASSPTEEGNTEAFF. CDR3 DNA: TGTGCCAGCAGTCCGACGGAAGAGGGGAACACTGAAGCTTTCTTT.

There are many counts of this clonotype. One junction end does not reproduce the germline sequence, and a read error may be involved. The chain carries TRBV7-2 and TRBJ2-1; 11 nucleotides line up with TRBD2. Germline V lookup: CDR1 SGHTA, CDR2 FQGNSA. The CDR3 has 13 amino acids. The CDR3 sequence is CASSLASSGRPTF. The CDR3 DNA sequence: TGTGCCAGCAGCTTAGCTTCTAGCGGGAGGCCCACCTTC. The entire variable domain, with the rest obtained from reference TRBV7-2 and TRBJ2-1, is as follows: GAGVSQSPSNKVTEKGKDVELRCDPISGHTALYWYRQSLGQGLEFLIYFQGNSAPDKSGLPSDRFSAERTGGSVSTLTIQRTQQEDSAVYLCASSLASSGRPTFGPGTRLTVL.

This clonotype turned up a few times. The chain combines TRBV12-3 or TRBV12-4 with TRBJ1-3, with unresolved D. CDR3 size: 15 residues. Trimming pared 4 bases from V and 0 bases from J, leaving 10 bases between. The CDR3 loop is CASSYRRDSGNTIYF. Written as DNA, the CDR3 is TGTGCCAGCAGTTATCGGAGAGACTCTGGAAACACCATATATTTT.

This clonotype was seen many times. The CDR3 nucleotides read TGTGCCAGCAGCCAAGACGGACAGCCCTATGGCTACACCTTC. This codes for CASSQDGQPYGYTF. This chain joins TRBV3-1 and TRBJ1-2; possibly TRBD1 for D (6 bases). V was clipped by 0 bases and J by 4 bases, with 9 bases between them. This CDR3 is built from 14 residues. Per the germline V gene, CDR1 is LGHDT and CDR2 is YNNKEL (reference sequence).